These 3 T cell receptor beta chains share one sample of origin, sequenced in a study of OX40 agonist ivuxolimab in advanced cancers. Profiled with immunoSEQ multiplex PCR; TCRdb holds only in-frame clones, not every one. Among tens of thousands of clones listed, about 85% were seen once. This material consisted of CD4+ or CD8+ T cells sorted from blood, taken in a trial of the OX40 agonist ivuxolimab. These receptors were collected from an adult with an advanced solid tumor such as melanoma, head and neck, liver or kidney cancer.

CDR3 sequence: CAWRGQGPRNRMNTEAFF. For the CDR3, the DNA is TGTGCCTGGAGGGGGCAGGGGCCGCGGAATCGAATGAACACTGAAGCTTTCTTT. V and J are TRBV30 and TRBJ1-1; weak D call: TRBD1 (6 bases). CDR3 length equals 18 residues. Trimming left V 3 bases short and J 0 bases short, with 23 bases between. CDR1 is GTSNPN, CDR2 SVGIG, per germline (reference sequence). Full variable domain (outside the CDR3, taken from reference TRBV30 and TRBJ1-1): SQTIHQWPATLVQPVGSPLSLECTVEGTSNPNLYWYRQAAGRGLQLLFYSVGIGQISSEVPQNLSASRPQDRQFILSSKKLLLSDSGFYLCAWRGQGPRNRMNTEAFFGQGTRLTVV.

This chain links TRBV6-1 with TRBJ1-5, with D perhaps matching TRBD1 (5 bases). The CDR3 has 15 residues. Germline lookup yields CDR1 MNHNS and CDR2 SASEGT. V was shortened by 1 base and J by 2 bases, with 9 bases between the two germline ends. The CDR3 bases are TGTGCCAGCAGTGAAGAGGGGTTCGGCAATCAGCCCCAGCATTTT. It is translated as CASSEEGFGNQPQHF.

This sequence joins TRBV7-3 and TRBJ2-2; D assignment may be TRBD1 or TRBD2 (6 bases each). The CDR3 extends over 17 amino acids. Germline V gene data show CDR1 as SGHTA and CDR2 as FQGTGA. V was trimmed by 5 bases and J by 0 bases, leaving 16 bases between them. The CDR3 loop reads CASSPMGGQANTGELFF. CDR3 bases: TGTGCCAGCAGCCCCATGGGGGGACAAGCGAACACCGGGGAGCTGTTTTTT.